These 28 T cell receptor beta chains were all obtained from the same sample, sequenced in a study of post-analysis software for immune sequencing data. Findings and caveats of the study: Patients showed TRBV5-6, TRBV5-1 and TRBV20-1 among five TRBV segments more frequent than in controls.

Tagging with unique molecular identifiers was a feature of the TCR beta cDNA libraries. TCRdb redid the calling of the PCR reads with MiXCR, one entry per CDR3 protein. Of some 500,000 distinct CDR3 sequences listed, around 40% are singletons. No antigens are known for them. The source material was blood. These receptors all stem from a girl aged 5-17 years with multiple sclerosis.

This chain uses TRBV20-1 with TRBJ1-5, with 7 bases that match TRBD1. The germline V gene encodes CDR1 DFQATT and CDR2 SNEGSKA (reference sequence). There are 15 residues in the CDR3. Losses at the gene ends were 2 bases for V and 4 bases for J; bases not matched to a gene: 8. The CDR3 reads CSARSWTGGNQPQHF. The CDR3 nucleotides are TGCAGTGCTAGATCCTGGACAGGAGGGAATCAGCCCCAGCATTTT.

This clonotype was seen just once. The chain carries TRBV28 and TRBJ2-1, with 7 bases fitting TRBD2. The J segment lost 6 bases and the V segment lost 8 bases, leaving 7 bases of the junction unmatched. Germline CDR1 and CDR2: MDHEN and SYDVKM. This CDR3 is built from 13 residues. CDR3 sequence reads: CASGIAGINEQFF. The CDR3 nucleotides read TGTGCCAGCGGGATAGCGGGCATCAATGAGCAGTTCTTC.

The V and J genes are TRBV2 and TRBJ2-5, with 11 bases aligning to TRBD1. V lost 6 bases to trimming and J lost 4 bases; unmatched junction nucleotides: 4. This CDR3 spans 14 amino acids. Germline CDR1 is SNHLY and CDR2 is FYNNEI. CDR3 region: CASRLDRGRETQYF. DNA for the CDR3: TGTGCCAGCAGGCTGGACAGGGGGCGAGAGACCCAGTACTTC.

V is TRBV20-1 and J is TRBJ1-2; weak D call: TRBD1 (6 bases). The CDR3 runs 13 residues. Germline loops: CDR1 DFQATT, CDR2 SNEGSKA (reference sequence). The ends were cut back, 3 bases at V and 7 bases at J, with 15 bases in the middle. The CDR3 nucleotides read TGCAGTGCTAGCCCAACAGGGCAAAGTGGCTACACCTTC. Its protein is CSASPTGQSGYTF.

A remark on this clonotype: A read error may account for a junction end that differs from germline. The chain uses TRBV11-2 and TRBJ1-1; D is unclear. Looked up from germline, CDR1 is SGHAT and CDR2 is FQNNGV. This CDR3 comprises 15 residues. CDR3 sequence: CASGLVGGPNTEAFF. CDR3 in DNA: TGTGCCAGCGGCTTAGTGGGCGGACCGAACACTGAAGCTTTCTTT.

This chain uses TRBV20-1 with TRBJ1-2; the D is unclear. Germline V gene sequence: CDR1 DFQATT, CDR2 SNEGSKA (reference sequence). The CDR3 is made up of 9 amino acids. V was pared by 3 bases and J by 12 bases, with 8 bases between. As DNA, the CDR3 is TGCAGTGCTAGGTCACTAGACACCTTC. It is translated as CSARSLDTF.

This sequence joins TRBV5-1 and TRBJ2-7, with D tentatively TRBD1 (6 bases). Looked up from germline, CDR1 is SGHRS and CDR2 is YFSETQ. The CDR3 contains 13 residues. Trimming removed 3 bases from V and 3 bases from J, with 10 bases in between. CDR3 region: CASSYTGYYEQYF. The CDR3 nucleotides are TGCGCCAGCAGCTACACAGGGTACTACGAGCAGTACTTC.

This sequence joins TRBV12-3 or TRBV12-4 and TRBJ2-5; 10 bases match TRBD1. The J call may be faulty, since TRBJ2-7 better matches the DNA end. CDR3 length: 13 amino acids. The CDR3 reads CASSSTGGDEQYF. DNA for the CDR3: TGTGCCAGCAGTTCGACAGGGGGCGACGAGCAGTACTTC.

J is TRBJ1-1 and V is TRBV9; no reliable D call. V was clipped by 0 bases and J by 4 bases, with 13 bases between them. Germline V gives CDR1 SGDLS, CDR2 YYNGEE. This CDR3 has 15 residues. CDR3 sequence reads: CASSVEVRGFTEAFF. In DNA, the CDR3 is TGTGCCAGCAGCGTAGAGGTCCGGGGATTCACTGAAGCTTTCTTT.

The V gene is TRBV29-1, the J gene TRBJ2-1; weak D call: TRBD1 (6 bases). The length of the CDR3 is 13 residues. V was shortened by 1 base and J by 13 bases, with 17 bases between the two germline ends. The germline gives CDR1 SQVTM, CDR2 ANQGSEA. The DNA of the CDR3 is TGCAGCGTTGAAGGAGGGGCAGGGGAGACCCAGTTCTTC. This gives the protein CSVEGGAGETQFF.

This clonotype was seen only a few times. V and J are TRBV29-1 and TRBJ1-4; maybe TRBD1 (6 bases). The germline V and J ends were trimmed by 7 bases and 4 bases, with 13 bases remaining between them. Germline CDR1 reads SQVTM; CDR2 reads ANQGSEA. This CDR3 contains 13 residues. CDR3 in amino acids: CSAKTGINEKLFF. CDR3 in DNA: TGCAGCGCAAAGACAGGTATTAATGAAAAACTGTTTTTT.

The chain carries TRBV7-2 and TRBJ2-7; TRBD2 matches at 7 bases. J gave up 3 bases and V 5 bases, and 10 bases lay outside the gene matches. Looked up from germline, CDR1 is SGHTA and CDR2 is FQGNSA. The CDR3 runs 15 residues. The CDR3 region is CASSPPVGGIYEQYF. The CDR3 DNA reads TGTGCCAGCAGCCCTCCCGTGGGAGGGATCTACGAGCAGTACTTC.

This clonotype has more than one count but fewer than ten. This chain uses TRBV2 with TRBJ2-3; D unclear. V lost 2 bases and J 7 bases, leaving 4 bases between the germline ends. Germline V gives CDR1 SNHLY, CDR2 FYNNEI. The CDR3 runs to 11 residues. CDR3 residues: CASSERNTQYF. CDR3 coding DNA: TGTGCCAGCAGTGAACGGAATACGCAGTATTTT.

This clonotype was counted once. This CDR3 reads CSASRRTTDTQYF. As DNA, the CDR3 is TGCAGTGCTAGTCGACGTACCACAGATACGCAGTATTTT. The V gene is TRBV20-1, the J gene TRBJ2-3; D unclear. The CDR3 contains 13 residues. Trimming stripped 3 bases from V and 2 bases from J, with 9 bases between. Per germline, CDR1 DFQATT and CDR2 SNEGSKA (reference sequence).

The chain recombines TRBV4-1 with TRBJ1-2; 7 bases align to TRBD1. The length of the CDR3 is 16 residues. Germline-derived CDR1 and CDR2 are MGHRA and YSYEKL. V trimming: 1 base; J trimming: 0 bases; junction bases outside the gene matches: 5. The CDR3, as DNA: TGCGCCAGCAGCCAAGCGCCGGGACAGTCTAACTATGGCTACACCTTC. Protein product: CASSQAPGQSNYGYTF.

This clonotype was found a few times. This chain links TRBV9 with TRBJ1-6; D call uncertain. V lost 3 bases and J 4 bases, leaving 11 bases between the germline ends. The CDR3 is made up of 15 amino acids. CDR1 is SGDLS and CDR2 is YYNGEE in the germline V gene. In DNA form, the CDR3 reads TGTGCCAGCAGCGATTCTTATGATTATAATTCACCCCTCCACTTT. This encodes CASSDSYDYNSPLHF.

The chain uses TRBV5-4 and TRBJ2-1, with a tentative D call TRBD1 (6 bases). The J call may be incorrect, as the DNA end agrees better with TRBJ2-7. Germline V gene sequence: CDR1 SGHNT, CDR2 YYREEE (reference sequence). This CDR3 is 14 amino acids long. The CDR3 DNA follows: TGTGCCAGCAGCTTGGACAGGGATCCGTACGAGCAGTACTTC. Translated, it gives CASSLDRDPYEQYF.

CDR3 protein: CASSDPGLAGVETQYF. The DNA for the CDR3 is TGTGCCAGCAGTGACCCGGGACTAGCGGGAGTAGAGACCCAGTACTTC. The chain links TRBV28 to TRBJ2-5; 14 bases align to TRBD2. The CDR3 has 16 amino acids. CDR1 is MDHEN and CDR2 is SYDVKM in the germline V gene. With V trimmed by 5 bases and J by 4 bases, 6 bases remained unmatched.

The chain has TRBV5-1 and TRBJ2-5; D is uncertain. The end of the DNA aligns better with TRBJ2-7, so the J call may be wrong. Germline CDR1 is SGHRS and CDR2 is YFSETQ. The CDR3 is 11 residues long. The DNA for the CDR3 is TGCGCCAGCAGCACGGATGGCGAGCAGTACTTC. This translates into CASSTDGEQYF.

The chain uses TRBV5-6 and TRBJ2-7, with D perhaps TRBD2 (6 bases). The germline gives CDR1 SGHDT, CDR2 YYEEEE. Trimming took 5 bases from V and 3 from J, leaving 15 bases between them. CDR3 length equals 14 residues. CDR3 sequence reads: CASRVSTRSYEQYF. Written as DNA, the CDR3 is TGTGCCAGCAGGGTTTCGACTAGAAGCTACGAGCAGTACTTC.

This sequence joins TRBV7-9 and TRBJ2-1; D remains ambiguous. Germline CDR1 SEHNR, CDR2 FQNEAQ (reference sequence). The CDR3 is made up of 17 amino acids. The ends were cut back, 2 bases at V and 4 bases at J, with 18 bases in the middle. The CDR3 loop reads CASSLPLGRAAYNEQFF. CDR3 coding DNA: TGTGCCAGCAGCTTACCCCTTGGTCGGGCAGCTTACAATGAGCAGTTCTTC.

Comment on this clonotype: At one end the junction does not follow the germline gene, possibly because of a read error. The chain uses TRBV5-1 and TRBJ1-4; D not resolved. This CDR3 has 13 residues. The V gene's germline CDR1 is SGHRS and CDR2 YFSETQ. The CDR3 region has the DNA TGTGCCAGCAGTTTAAACCGTAATGAAAAACTGTTTTTT. Translation: CASSLNRNEKLFF.

This clonotype was seen a few times. The V gene is TRBV20-1, the J gene TRBJ2-3; no clear D. CDR1 is DFQATT and CDR2 is SNEGSKA in the germline V gene (reference sequence). Trimming took off 5 bases at V and 6 bases at J, with 9 bases between the two ends. The CDR3 has 11 residues. Written as DNA, the CDR3 is TGCAGTGCTGCCGGCCTCGATACGCAGTATTTT. Its translation: CSAAGLDTQYF.

The chain recombines TRBV3-1 with TRBJ2-1, with D tentatively TRBD1 (6 bases). Germline values: CDR1 LGHDT, CDR2 YNNKEL (reference sequence). Trimming cost V 1 base and J 8 bases, with 18 bases left between them. CDR3 length: 16 amino acids. Written as DNA, the CDR3 is TGTGCCAGCAGCCAAGCTACAGGGACCCCTGCGGATGAGCAGTTCTTC. This encodes CASSQATGTPADEQFF.

The genes are TRBV14 and TRBJ2-1, with D tentatively TRBD2 (5 bases). Trimming took off 6 bases at V and 0 bases at J, with 15 bases between the two ends. The germline CDR1 and CDR2 sequences are SGHDN and FVKESK. The CDR3 length is 16 residues. The CDR3 sequence is CASSRRGDHSYNEQFF. CDR3 bases: TGTGCCAGCAGTCGCCGGGGAGACCACTCCTACAATGAGCAGTTCTTC.

The genes are TRBV29-1 and TRBJ1-2, with D hard to call. V was shortened by 3 bases and J by 0 bases, with 20 bases between the two germline ends. CDR1 is SQVTM and CDR2 is ANQGSEA in the germline V gene. This CDR3 has 17 amino acids. CDR3 region: CSVDSSGRERTNYGYTF. The CDR3 nucleotides are TGCAGCGTTGATTCATCAGGAAGGGAGAGAACTAACTATGGCTACACCTTC.

This sequence joins TRBV9 and TRBJ2-1; no clear D gene. From germline, CDR1 is SGDLS and CDR2 YYNGEE. The CDR3 covers 15 residues. V dropped 3 bases and J dropped 0 bases, with 10 bases sitting between them. CDR3: CASSALESSYNEQFF. The CDR3 DNA reads as TGTGCCAGCAGCGCCCTAGAGAGCTCCTACAATGAGCAGTTCTTC.

This clonotype appeared once. The rearrangement joins TRBV7-9 to TRBJ1-1, with D possibly matching TRBD1 (5 bases). V lost 5 bases and J lost 1, with 17 bases in between. Germline loops: CDR1 SEHNR, CDR2 FQNEAQ (reference sequence). This CDR3 is built from 16 residues. CDR3: CASSELSGLRNTEAFF. The CDR3 nucleotides read TGTGCCAGCAGCGAACTTTCAGGGCTGAGGAACACTGAAGCTTTCTTT.